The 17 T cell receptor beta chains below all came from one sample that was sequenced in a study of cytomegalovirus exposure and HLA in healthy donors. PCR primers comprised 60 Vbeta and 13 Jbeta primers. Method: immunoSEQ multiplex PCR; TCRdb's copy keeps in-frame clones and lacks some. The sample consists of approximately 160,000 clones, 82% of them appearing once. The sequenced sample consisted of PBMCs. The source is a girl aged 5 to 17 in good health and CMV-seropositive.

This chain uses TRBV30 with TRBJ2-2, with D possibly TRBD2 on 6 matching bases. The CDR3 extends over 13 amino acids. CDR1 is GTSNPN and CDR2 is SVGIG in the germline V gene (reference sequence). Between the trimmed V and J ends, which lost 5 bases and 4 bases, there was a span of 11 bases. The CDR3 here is CAWRDSATGELFF. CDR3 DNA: TGTGCCTGGCGGGACTCTGCCACCGGGGAGCTGTTTTTT. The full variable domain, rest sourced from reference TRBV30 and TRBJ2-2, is SQTIHQWPATLVQPVGSPLSLECTVEGTSNPNLYWYRQAAGRGLQLLFYSVGIGQISSEVPQNLSASRPQDRQFILSSKKLLLSDSGFYLCAWRDSATGELFFGEGSRLTVL.

Here the CDR3 DNA reads TGTGCCAGCAGCCGTTGGTGGGGGGACGGGGGGGACGGAGGCTACACCTTC. It is translated as CASSRWWGDGGDGGYTF. The rearrangement uses TRBV5-5 and TRBJ1-2, with D possibly TRBD1 on 5 matching bases. The CDR3 spans 17 residues. Germline V gives CDR1 SGHKS, CDR2 YYEKEE (reference sequence). Trimming removed 4 bases at V and 8 bases at J, with 27 bases between.

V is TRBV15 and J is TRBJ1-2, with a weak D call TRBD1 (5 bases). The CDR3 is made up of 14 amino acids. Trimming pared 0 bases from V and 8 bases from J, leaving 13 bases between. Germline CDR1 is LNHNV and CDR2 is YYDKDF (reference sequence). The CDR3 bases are TGTGCCACCAGCAGAGATCGGGGGGAGTGGGGCTACACCTTC. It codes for CATSRDRGEWGYTF.

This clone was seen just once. In DNA form, the CDR3 reads TGTGCCAGCAGTGCCAGCGGGAGCTACGAGCAGTACTTC. Translating it yields CASSASGSYEQYF. The chain links TRBV2 to TRBJ2-7, with 8 nucleotides matching TRBD2. CDR3 length equals 13 residues. Germline CDR1 is SNHLY and CDR2 is FYNNEI. With 4 bases clipped from V and 3 bases from J, the junction kept 2 bases outside the gene matches.

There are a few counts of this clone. DNA of the CDR3: TGTGCCAGCAGTGGACTAGCGGGAGGGCCAGATACGCAGTATTTT. This codes for CASSGLAGGPDTQYF. The V call is TRBV6-1, the J call TRBJ2-3; 14 bases line up with TRBD2. The trim removed 4 bases at V and 4 bases at J, leaving 1 base unmatched. The germline V gene encodes CDR1 MNHNS and CDR2 SASEGT. The CDR3 is 15 amino acids.

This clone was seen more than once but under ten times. CDR3 coding DNA: TGTGCCAGCAGTTTTTCAGGGGCCAATCAGCCCCAGCATTTT. As protein: CASSFSGANQPQHF. The V call is TRBV28, the J call TRBJ1-5, with TRBD1 as a possible D gene (6 bases). Germline CDR1 MDHEN, CDR2 SYDVKM. The length of the CDR3 is 14 residues. V was trimmed by 3 bases and J by 3 bases, leaving 9 bases between them.

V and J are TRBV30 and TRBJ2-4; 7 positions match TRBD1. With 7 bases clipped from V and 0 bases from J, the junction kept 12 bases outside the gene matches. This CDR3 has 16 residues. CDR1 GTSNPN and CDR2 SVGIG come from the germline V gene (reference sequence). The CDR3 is CAYGDSGNLAKNIQYF. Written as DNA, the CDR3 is TGTGCCTACGGGGACAGTGGGAACCTAGCCAAAAACATTCAGTACTTC.

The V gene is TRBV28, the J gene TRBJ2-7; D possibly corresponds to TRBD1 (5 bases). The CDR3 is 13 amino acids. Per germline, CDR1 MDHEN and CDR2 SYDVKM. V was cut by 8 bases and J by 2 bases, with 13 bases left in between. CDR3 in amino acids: CASGVRATYEQYF. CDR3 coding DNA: TGTGCCAGCGGAGTCAGGGCCACCTACGAGCAGTACTTC.

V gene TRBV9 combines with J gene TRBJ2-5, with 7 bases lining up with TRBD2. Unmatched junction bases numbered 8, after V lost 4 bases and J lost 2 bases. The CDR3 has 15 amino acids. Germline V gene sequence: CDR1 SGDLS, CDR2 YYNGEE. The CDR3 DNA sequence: TGTGCCAGCAGCCCCAACGGGCGGGAGCAAGAGACCCAGTACTTC. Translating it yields CASSPNGREQETQYF.

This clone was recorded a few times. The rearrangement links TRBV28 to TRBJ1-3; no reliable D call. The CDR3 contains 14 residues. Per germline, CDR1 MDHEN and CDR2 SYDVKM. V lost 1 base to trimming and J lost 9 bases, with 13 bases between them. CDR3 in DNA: TGTGCCAGCAGTTTATTAAACTATTACTCCACCATATATTTT. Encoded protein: CASSLLNYYSTIYF.

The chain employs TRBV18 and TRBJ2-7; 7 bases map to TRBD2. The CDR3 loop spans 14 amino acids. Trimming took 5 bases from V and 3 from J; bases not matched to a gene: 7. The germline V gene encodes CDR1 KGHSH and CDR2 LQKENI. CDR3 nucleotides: TGTGCCAGCTCATCCGTGGGAGGGTTCTACGAGCAGTACTTC. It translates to CASSSVGGFYEQYF.

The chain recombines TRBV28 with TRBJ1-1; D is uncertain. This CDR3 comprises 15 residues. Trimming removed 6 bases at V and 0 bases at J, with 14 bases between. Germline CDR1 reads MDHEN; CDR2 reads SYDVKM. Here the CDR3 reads CASSLPSGMNTEAFF. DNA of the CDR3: TGTGCCAGCAGCTTACCAAGCGGGATGAACACTGAAGCTTTCTTT.

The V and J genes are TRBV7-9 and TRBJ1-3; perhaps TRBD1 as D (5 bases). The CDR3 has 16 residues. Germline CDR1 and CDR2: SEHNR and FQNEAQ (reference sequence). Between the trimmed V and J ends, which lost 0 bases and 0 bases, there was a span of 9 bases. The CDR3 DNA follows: TGTGCCAGCAGCTTAGCGACGGACATCTCTGGAAACACCATATATTTT. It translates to CASSLATDISGNTIYF.

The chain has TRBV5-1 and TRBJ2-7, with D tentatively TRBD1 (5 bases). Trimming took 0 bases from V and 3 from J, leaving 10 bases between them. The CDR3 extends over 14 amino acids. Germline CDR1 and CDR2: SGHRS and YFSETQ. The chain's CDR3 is CASSLGQQGYEQYF. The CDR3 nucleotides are TGCGCCAGCAGCTTGGGGCAGCAGGGCTACGAGCAGTACTTC.

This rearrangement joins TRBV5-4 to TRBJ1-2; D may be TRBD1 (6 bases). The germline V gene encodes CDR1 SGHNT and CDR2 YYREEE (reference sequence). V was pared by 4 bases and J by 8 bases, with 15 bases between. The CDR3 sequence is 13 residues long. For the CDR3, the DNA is TGTGCCAGCAGCCTAACAGGGTTATACGGCTACACCTTC. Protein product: CASSLTGLYGYTF.

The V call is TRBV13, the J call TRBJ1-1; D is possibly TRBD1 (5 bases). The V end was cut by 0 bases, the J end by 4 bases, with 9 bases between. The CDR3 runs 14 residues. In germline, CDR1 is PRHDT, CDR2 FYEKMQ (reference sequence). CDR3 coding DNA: TGTGCCAGCAGCTTAGGAGGGGAGGGCACTGAAGCTTTCTTT. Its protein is CASSLGGEGTEAFF.

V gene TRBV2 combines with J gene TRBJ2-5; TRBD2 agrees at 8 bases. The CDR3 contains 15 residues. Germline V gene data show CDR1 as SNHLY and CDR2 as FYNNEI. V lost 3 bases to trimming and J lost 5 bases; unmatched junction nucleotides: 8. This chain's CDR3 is CASSEMGLVAETQYF. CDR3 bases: TGTGCCAGCAGTGAGATGGGACTAGTCGCGGAGACCCAGTACTTC.